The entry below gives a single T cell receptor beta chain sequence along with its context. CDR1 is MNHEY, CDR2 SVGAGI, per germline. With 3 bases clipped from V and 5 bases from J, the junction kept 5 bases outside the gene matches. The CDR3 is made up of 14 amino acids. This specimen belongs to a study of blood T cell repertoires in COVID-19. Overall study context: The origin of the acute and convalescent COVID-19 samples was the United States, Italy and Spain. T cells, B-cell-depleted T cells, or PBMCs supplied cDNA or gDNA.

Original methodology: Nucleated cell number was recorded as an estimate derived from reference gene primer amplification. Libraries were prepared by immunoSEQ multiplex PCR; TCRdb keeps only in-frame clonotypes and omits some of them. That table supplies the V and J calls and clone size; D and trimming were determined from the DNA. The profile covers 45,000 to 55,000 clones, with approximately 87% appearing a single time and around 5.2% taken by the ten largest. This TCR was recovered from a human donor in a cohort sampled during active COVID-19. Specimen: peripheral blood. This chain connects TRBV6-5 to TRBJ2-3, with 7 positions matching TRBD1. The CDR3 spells CASSYDRAGDTQYF. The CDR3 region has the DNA TGTGCCAGCAGTTATGACAGGGCGGGAGATACGCAGTATTTT.